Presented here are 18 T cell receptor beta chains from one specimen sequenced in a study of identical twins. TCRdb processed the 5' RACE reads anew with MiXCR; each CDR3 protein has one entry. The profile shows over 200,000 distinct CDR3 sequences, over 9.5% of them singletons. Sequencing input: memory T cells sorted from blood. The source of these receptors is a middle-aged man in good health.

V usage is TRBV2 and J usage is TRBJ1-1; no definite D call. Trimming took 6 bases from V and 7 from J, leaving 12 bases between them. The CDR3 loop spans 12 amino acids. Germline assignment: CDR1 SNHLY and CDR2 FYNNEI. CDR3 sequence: CASRNSGIEAFF. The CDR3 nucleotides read TGTGCCAGCAGGAACAGTGGTATTGAAGCTTTCTTT. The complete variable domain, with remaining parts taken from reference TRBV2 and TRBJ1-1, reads EPEVTQTPSHQVTQMGQEVILRCVPISNHLYFYWYRQILGQKVEFLVSFYNNEISEKSEIFDDQFSVERPDGSNFTLKIRSTKLEDSAMYFCASRNSGIEAFFGQGTRLTVV.

CDR3 sequence reads: CASSLESGTLGDTQYF. DNA of the CDR3: TGTGCCAGCAGCTTGGAGAGCGGGACCCTTGGGGATACGCAGTATTTT. V usage is TRBV11-1 and J usage is TRBJ2-3; 7 nucleotides align to TRBD2. CDR1 is SGHAT, CDR2 FQDESV, per germline (reference sequence). V was pared by 3 bases and J by 6 bases, with 12 bases of the junction left unmatched. The CDR3 is made up of 16 amino acids.

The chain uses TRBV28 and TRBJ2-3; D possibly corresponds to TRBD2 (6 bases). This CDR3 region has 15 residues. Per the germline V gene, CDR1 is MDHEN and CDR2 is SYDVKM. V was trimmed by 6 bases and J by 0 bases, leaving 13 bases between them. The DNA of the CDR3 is TGTGCCAGCAGAAAAGCGGGCCTTAGCACAGATACGCAGTATTTT. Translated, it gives CASRKAGLSTDTQYF.

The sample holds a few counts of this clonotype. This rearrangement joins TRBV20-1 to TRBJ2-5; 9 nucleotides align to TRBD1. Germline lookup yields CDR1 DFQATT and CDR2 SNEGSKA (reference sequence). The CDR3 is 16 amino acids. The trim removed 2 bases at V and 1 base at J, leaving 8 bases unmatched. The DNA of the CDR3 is TGCAGTGCTAGACGGGCCAACAGGGGGCTCCAAGAGACCCAGTACTTC. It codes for CSARRANRGLQETQYF.

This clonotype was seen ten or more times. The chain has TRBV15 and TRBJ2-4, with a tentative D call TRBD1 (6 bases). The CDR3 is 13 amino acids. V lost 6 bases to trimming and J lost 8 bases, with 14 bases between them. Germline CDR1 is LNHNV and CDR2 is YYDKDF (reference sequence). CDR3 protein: CATSQGRQDIQYF. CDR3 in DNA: TGTGCCACCAGTCAGGGGCGTCAAGACATTCAGTACTTC.

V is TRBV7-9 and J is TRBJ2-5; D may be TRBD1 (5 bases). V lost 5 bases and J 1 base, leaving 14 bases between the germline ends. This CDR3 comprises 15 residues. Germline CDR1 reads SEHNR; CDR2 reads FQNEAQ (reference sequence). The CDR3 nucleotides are TGTGCCAGCAGCCTCCCCACAGGTTTCCAAGAGACCCAGTACTTC. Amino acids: CASSLPTGFQETQYF.

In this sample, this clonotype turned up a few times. The CDR3 protein is CASSLGLASGGAGTDTQYF. The CDR3 region has the DNA TGTGCCAGCAGCTTAGGCTTGGCTAGCGGGGGGGCGGGCACAGATACGCAGTATTTT. This chain joins TRBV7-6 and TRBJ2-3; 12 bases match TRBD2. V lost 1 base to trimming and J lost 1 base; unmatched junction nucleotides: 9. Germline lookup yields CDR1 SGHVS and CDR2 FNYEAQ. The CDR3 sequence is 19 residues long.

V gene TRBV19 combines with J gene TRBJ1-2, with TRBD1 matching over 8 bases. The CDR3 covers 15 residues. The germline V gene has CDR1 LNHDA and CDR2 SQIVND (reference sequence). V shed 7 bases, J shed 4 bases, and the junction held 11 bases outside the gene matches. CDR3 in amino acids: CASIPGGLDTYGYTF. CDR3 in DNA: TGTGCCAGTATTCCAGGGGGCCTAGACACCTATGGCTACACCTTC.

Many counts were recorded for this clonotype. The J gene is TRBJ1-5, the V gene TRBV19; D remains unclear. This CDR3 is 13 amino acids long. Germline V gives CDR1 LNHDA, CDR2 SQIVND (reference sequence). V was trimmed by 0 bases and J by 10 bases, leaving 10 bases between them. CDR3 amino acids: CASSIDSGNPQHF. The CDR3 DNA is TGTGCCAGTAGTATAGATTCCGGGAACCCCCAGCATTTT.

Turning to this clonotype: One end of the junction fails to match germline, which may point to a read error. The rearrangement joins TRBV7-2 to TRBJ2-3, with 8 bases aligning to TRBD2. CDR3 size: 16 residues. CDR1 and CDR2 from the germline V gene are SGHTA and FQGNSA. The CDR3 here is CANSLDAGGATDTQYF. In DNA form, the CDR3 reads TGTGCCAACAGCTTAGATGCGGGAGGCGCAACAGATACGCAGTATTTT.

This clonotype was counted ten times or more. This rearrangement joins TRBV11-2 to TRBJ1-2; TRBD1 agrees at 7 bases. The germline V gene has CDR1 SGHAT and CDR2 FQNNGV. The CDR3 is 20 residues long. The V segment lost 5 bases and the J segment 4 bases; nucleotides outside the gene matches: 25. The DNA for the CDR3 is TGTGCCAGCAGCGACATGGGCATGGACAGGAAAAAAGCTGGGTTCTATGGCTACACCTTC. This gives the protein CASSDMGMDRKKAGFYGYTF.

The CDR3 here is CASSPAGAGELFF. The CDR3 coding sequence is TGTGCCAGCTCACCCGCGGGGGCTGGGGAGCTGTTTTTT. The chain couples TRBV18 to TRBJ2-2, with D possibly TRBD2 on 7 matching bases. There are 13 residues in the CDR3. Germline CDR1 KGHSH, CDR2 LQKENI. Deletions cut 3 bases from V and 8 bases from J, with 10 bases between.

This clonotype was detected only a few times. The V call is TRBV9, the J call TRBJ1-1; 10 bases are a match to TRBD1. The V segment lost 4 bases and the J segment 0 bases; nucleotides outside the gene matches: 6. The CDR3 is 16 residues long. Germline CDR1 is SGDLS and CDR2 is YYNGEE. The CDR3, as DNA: TGTGCCAGCAGCTCAAGGGACAGGGGTATGAACACTGAAGCTTTCTTT. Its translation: CASSSRDRGMNTEAFF.

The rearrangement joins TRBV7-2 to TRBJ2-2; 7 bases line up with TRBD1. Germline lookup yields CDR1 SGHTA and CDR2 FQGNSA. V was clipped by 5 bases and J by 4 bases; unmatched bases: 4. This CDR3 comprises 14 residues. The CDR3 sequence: CASSPPGGTGELFF. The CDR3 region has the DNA TGTGCCAGCAGCCCCCCAGGGGGCACCGGGGAGCTGTTTTTT. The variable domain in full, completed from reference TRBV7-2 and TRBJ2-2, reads GAGVSQSPSNKVTEKGKDVELRCDPISGHTALYWYRQSLGQGLEFLIYFQGNSAPDKSGLPSDRFSAERTGGSVSTLTIQRTQQEDSAVYLCASSPPGGTGELFFGEGSRLTVL.

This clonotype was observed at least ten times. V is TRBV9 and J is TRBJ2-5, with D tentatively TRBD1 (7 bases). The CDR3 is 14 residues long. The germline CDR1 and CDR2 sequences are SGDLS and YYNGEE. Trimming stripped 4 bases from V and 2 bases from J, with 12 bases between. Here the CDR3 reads CASSTQGGQETQYF. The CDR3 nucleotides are TGTGCCAGCAGCACCCAGGGGGGTCAAGAGACCCAGTACTTC.

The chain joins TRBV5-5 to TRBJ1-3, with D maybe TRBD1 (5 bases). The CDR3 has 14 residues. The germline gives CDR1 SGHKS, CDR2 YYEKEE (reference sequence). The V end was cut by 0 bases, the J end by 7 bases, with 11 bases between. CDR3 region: CASSLAAGTNTIYF. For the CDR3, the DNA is TGTGCCAGCAGCTTGGCCGCAGGGACGAACACCATATATTTT.

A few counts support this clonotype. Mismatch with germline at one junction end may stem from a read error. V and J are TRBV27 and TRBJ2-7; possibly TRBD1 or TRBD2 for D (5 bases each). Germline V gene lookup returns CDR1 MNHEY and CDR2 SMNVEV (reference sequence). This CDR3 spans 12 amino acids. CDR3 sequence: CASSHGRGELYF. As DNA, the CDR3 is TGTGCCAGCAGTCATGGACGGGGCGAGCTGTACTTC.

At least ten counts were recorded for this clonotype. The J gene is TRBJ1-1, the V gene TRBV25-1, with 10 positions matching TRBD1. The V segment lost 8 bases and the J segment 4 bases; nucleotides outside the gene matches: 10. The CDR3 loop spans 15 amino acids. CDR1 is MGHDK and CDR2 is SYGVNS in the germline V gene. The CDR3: CASSRQGAGGTEAFF. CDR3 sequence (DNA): TGTGCCAGCTCCAGACAGGGGGCTGGGGGCACTGAAGCTTTCTTT.